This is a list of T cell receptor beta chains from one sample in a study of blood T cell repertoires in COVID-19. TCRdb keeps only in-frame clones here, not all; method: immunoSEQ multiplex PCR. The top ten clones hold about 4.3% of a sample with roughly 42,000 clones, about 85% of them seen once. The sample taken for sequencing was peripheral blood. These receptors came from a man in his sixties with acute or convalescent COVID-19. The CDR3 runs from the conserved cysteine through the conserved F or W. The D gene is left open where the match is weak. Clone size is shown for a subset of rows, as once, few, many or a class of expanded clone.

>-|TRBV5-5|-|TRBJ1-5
TGTGCCAGCAGCCCCACCCCTAACAGGGATGATCAGCCCCAGCATTTT
CASSPTPNRDDQPQHF
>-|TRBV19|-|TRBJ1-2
TGTGCCAGCGCGGAGGGGTCCAAAGCTAACTATGGCTACACCTTC
CASAEGSKANYGYTF
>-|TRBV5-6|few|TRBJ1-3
TGTGCCAGCAGCTTGGCGGCAGGCTACGTACTCTCTGGAAACACCATATATTTT
CASSLAAGYVLSGNTIYF
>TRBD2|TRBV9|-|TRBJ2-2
TGTGCCAGCAGCGCGACTAGCGGGCCCACCGGGGAGCTGTTTTTT
CASSATSGPTGELFF
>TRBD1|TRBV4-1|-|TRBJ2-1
TGCGCCAGCAGCAACACCGGGACAGGGGATGAGGAGCAGTTCTTC
CASSNTGTGDEEQFF
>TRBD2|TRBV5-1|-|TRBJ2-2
TGCGCCAGCAGCTTGGGCCCGGGGGGTCCTAACACCGGGGAGCTGTTTTTT
CASSLGPGGPNTGELFF
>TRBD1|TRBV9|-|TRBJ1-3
TGTGCCAGCAGCCCGCCGGGACAGGGGGTTGGAAACACCATATATTTT
CASSPPGQGVGNTIYF
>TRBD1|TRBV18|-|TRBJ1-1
TGTGCCAGCTCACCACGGGACAGCGGAGAAGCTTTCTTT
CASSPRDSGEAFF
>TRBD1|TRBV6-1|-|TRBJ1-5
TGTGCCAGCAGTGAACTGGGGACAGGGGTAGTACAGCCCCAGCATTTT
CASSELGTGVVQPQHF
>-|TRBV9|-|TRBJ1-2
TGTGCCAGCAGCGTGGGAGGGTCCTATGGCTACACCTTC
CASSVGGSYGYTF
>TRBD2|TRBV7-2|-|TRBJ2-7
TGTGCCAGCAGCTTAGCGATATCAGTAGCGGGCTACGAGCAGTACTTC
CASSLAISVAGYEQYF
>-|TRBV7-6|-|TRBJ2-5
TGTGCCAGCAGCTTAGAGAGGGGGGGCCGGCCCTGGGAAGAGACCCAGTACTTC
CASSLERGGRPWEETQYF
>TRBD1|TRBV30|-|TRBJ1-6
TGTGCCTGGAGTGGTATCCGGGACAGGGTAAATTCACCCCTCCACTTT
CAWSGIRDRVNSPLHF
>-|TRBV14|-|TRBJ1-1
TGTGCCAGCAGCCAACATACAGGCCCACAAGCTTTCTTT
CASSQHTGPQAFF
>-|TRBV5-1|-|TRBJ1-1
TGCGCCAGCAGCTTGGGTCCCCAGGGTGAAGCTTTCTTT
CASSLGPQGEAFF
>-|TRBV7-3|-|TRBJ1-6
TGTGCCAGCCTTGGGAGGGCTTATAATTCACCCCTCCACTTT
CASLGRAYNSPLHF
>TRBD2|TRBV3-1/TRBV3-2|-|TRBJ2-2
TGTGCCAGCAGCCAAGATATGCGCGGGGGGCCCACCGGGGAGCTGTTTTTT
CASSQDMRGGPTGELFF